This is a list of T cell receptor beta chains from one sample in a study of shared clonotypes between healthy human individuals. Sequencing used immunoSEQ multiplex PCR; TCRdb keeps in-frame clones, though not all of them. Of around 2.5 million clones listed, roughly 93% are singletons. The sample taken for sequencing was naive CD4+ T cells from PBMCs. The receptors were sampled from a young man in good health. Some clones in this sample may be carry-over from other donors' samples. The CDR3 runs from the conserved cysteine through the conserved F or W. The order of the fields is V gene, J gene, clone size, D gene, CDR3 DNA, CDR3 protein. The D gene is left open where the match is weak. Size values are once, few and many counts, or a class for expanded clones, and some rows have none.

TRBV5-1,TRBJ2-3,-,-,TGCGCCAGCAGCTTGGGCCCAGGGGCCACAGATACGCAGTATTTT,CASSLGPGATDTQYF
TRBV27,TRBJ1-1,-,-,TGTGCCAGCAGTTTATCGGGACTGAACACTGAAGCTTTCTTT,CASSLSGLNTEAFF
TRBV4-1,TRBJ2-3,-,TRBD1,TGCGCCAGCAGCCCGTCACCGGGACAGCTAACTAGCACAGATACGCAGTATTTT,CASSPSPGQLTSTDTQYF
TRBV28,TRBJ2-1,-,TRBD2,TGTGCCAGCAGGGACATAGCGGGAGGAGGTATGGCGGAGCAGTTCTTC,CASRDIAGGGMAEQFF
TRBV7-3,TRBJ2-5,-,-,TGTGCCAGCAGCTTCATATCACAAGAGACCCAGTACTTC,CASSFISQETQYF
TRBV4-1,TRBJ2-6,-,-,TGCGCCAGCAGCCAAGGGCAAAATCCTCTGGGGGCCAACGTCCTGACTTTC,CASSQGQNPLGANVLTF
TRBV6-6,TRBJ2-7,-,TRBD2,TGTGCCAGCAGTTCGCGCCGGGAGGGAGGCTACGAGCAGTACTTC,CASSSRREGGYEQYF
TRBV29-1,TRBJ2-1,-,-,TGCAGCGCTTGCGTCTCACACAATGAGCAGTTCTTC,CSACVSHNEQFF
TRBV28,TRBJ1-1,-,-,TGTGCCAGCAGTATTCCCTTCAGGCGGGGAGCTTTCTTT,CASSIPFRRGAFF
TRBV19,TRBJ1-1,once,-,TGTGCCAGTAGTACCCCTTCGTATTCCTATCGGGCTGAAGCTTTCTTT,CASSTPSYSYRAEAFF
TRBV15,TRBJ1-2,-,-,TGTGCCACCAGCAGAGAGCGGGGCTCCCCCTATGGCTACACCTTC,CATSRERGSPYGYTF
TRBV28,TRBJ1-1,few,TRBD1,TGTGCCAGCAGTTTACAGACAGGGTACACTGAAGCTTTCTTT,CASSLQTGYTEAFF
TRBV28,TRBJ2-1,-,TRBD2,TGTGTGTCGGGAGGAGGGTGGGCCAATGAGCAGTTCTTC,CVSGGGWANEQFF
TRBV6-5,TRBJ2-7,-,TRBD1,TGTGCCAGCAGTTACTCCGGGACAGGGGTGGGCCACGAGCAGTACTTC,CASSYSGTGVGHEQYF
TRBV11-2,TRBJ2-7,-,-,TGTGCCAGCAGCACGGGCCTGAGACTATACGAGCAGTACTTC,CASSTGLRLYEQYF
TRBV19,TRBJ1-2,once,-,TGTGCCAGTAGTAATCAAGGACACCGGGCTTATGGCTACACCTTC,CASSNQGHRAYGYTF
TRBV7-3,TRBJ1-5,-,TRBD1,TGTGCCAGCAGCTCCAAGGACAGGCCACCCCTTAAGAATCAGCCCCAGCATTTT,CASSSKDRPPLKNQPQHF
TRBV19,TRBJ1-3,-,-,TGTGCCAGTAGTATAGCCCGACGACCAGGAAACACCATATATTTT,CASSIARRPGNTIYF
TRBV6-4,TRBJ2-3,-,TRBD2,TGTGCCAGCAGTCGCGAGCGGGGGGGTGGAGATACGCAGTATTTT,CASSRERGGGDTQYF
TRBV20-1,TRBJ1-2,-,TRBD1,TGCAGTGTTTACAGGGGAGATGGCTACACCTTC,CSVYRGDGYTF
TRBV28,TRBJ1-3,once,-,TGTGCCAGCAGTTTAGGGCTTGGAAACACCATATATTTT,CASSLGLGNTIYF
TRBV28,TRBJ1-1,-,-,TGTGCCAGCAGTGCTCGGGGAGGCACTGAAGCTTTCTTT,CASSARGGTEAFF
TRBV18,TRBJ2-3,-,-,TGTGCCAGCTCCATGACCACAGATACGCAGTATTTT,CASSMTTDTQYF
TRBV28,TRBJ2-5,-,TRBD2,TGTGCCAGCAGTTTATTAGTTAGGGTTAGCGGGATTTCGGAGACCCAGTACTTC,CASSLLVRVSGISETQYF
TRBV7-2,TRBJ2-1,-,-,TGTGCCAGCAGCCTGGGGAACTACAATGAGCAGTTCTTC,CASSLGNYNEQFF
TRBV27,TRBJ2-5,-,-,TGTGCCAGCAGTTTATCGTGGCAGTACGGGGAGACCCAGTACTTC,CASSLSWQYGETQYF
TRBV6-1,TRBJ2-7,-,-,TGTGCCAGCAGTGAAGCGCATACGGGTTGGCCCTACGAGCAGTACTTC,CASSEAHTGWPYEQYF
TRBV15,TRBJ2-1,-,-,TGTGCCACCAGCCCGACCCCCCCCGCGGTAGCGGTATACAATGAGCAGTTCTTC,CATSPTPPAVAVYNEQFF
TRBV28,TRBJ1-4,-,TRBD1,TGTGCCAGCAGTTTGGGGGGGACAGCTAATGAAAAACTGTTTTTT,CASSLGGTANEKLFF
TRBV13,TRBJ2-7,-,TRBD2,TGTGCCAGCAGCTTAGGCCTTGTGGGAGTCAAGCGGGAGTCCTACGAGCAGTACTTC,CASSLGLVGVKRESYEQYF